This passage covers 19 T cell receptor beta chains from one sample sequenced in a study of T-cell memory formation after mild COVID-19. Each CDR3 protein gets one entry after TCRdb re-called the 5' RACE reads with MiXCR. The profile shows approximately 570,000 distinct CDR3 sequences, more than 15% of them singletons. Sequences were obtained from PBMCs or a T cell subset sorted from them (not recorded which). The receptors were gathered from an adult woman who had mild COVID-19 (a few samples of this study predate the infection). Cell type and time point are not known.

The chain is built from TRBV5-5 and TRBJ1-6; D is unclear. Germline-derived CDR1 and CDR2 are SGHKS and YYEKEE (reference sequence). The CDR3 has 20 residues. The V and J ends lost 0 bases and 5 bases respectively, with 24 bases between them. The CDR3, as DNA: TGTGCCAGCAGCTTGGACCGCACTTACCGCCGTCGGGAAGATAATTCACCCCTCCACTTT. Its protein is CASSLDRTYRRREDNSPLHF.

This clonotype was detected only a few times. As DNA, the CDR3 is TGCGCCAGCAGCTTGTTGGGGCAGAACACAGATACGCAGTATTTT. Its translation: CASSLLGQNTDTQYF. The chain carries TRBV5-1 and TRBJ2-3, with D tentatively TRBD1 (5 bases). Germline values: CDR1 SGHRS, CDR2 YFSETQ. V was cut by 1 base and J by 2 bases, with 11 bases left in between. The CDR3 has 15 amino acids.

This clonotype was counted between two and nine times. V usage is TRBV12-5 and J usage is TRBJ1-2; D gene ambiguous. Trimming left V 3 bases short and J 11 bases short, with 4 bases between. The CDR3 totals 9 residues. CDR1 and CDR2 (germline): LGHNT, FRNRAP. CDR3 amino acids: CASGFSYTF. Here the CDR3 DNA reads TGTGCTAGTGGTTTCTCGTACACCTTC.

This clonotype has a handful of counts. The chain is built from TRBV11-3 and TRBJ2-2; 7 positions match TRBD2. J lost 4 bases, V lost 7 bases, and 12 bases had no gene match. This CDR3 has 16 amino acids. Germline V gene data show CDR1 as SGHNT and CDR2 as YENEEA. The chain's CDR3 is CASTVGGRGSTGELFF. CDR3 nucleotides: TGTGCCAGCACCGTGGGAGGGCGGGGATCCACCGGGGAGCTGTTTTTT. The whole variable domain, remainder taken from reference TRBV11-3 and TRBJ2-2, is EAGVVQSPRYKIIEKKQPVAFWCNPISGHNTLYWYLQNLGQGPELLIRYENEEAVDDSQLPKDRFSAERLKGVDSTLKIQPAELGDSAVYLCASTVGGRGSTGELFFGEGSRLTVL.

V is TRBV7-6 and J is TRBJ2-1, with 7 bases matching TRBD2. V trimming: 0 bases; J trimming: 6 bases; junction bases outside the gene matches: 2. Germline loops: CDR1 SGHVS, CDR2 FNYEAQ. This CDR3 has 14 amino acids. The CDR3 loop reads CASSLAAGINEQFF. In DNA, the CDR3 is TGTGCCAGCAGCTTAGCAGCGGGAATCAATGAGCAGTTCTTC.

This clonotype showed up just a few times. The chain carries TRBV29-1 and TRBJ1-2; TRBD1 is a possible D gene (6 bases). CDR1 SQVTM and CDR2 ANQGSEA come from the germline V gene. The CDR3 contains 13 residues. Trimming left V 5 bases short and J 6 bases short, with 16 bases between. CDR3 region: CSVSGANLDGYTF. The CDR3 DNA is TGCAGCGTTTCGGGGGCCAATCTAGATGGCTACACCTTC.

This chain connects TRBV7-8 to TRBJ2-1; 14 bases are a match to TRBD2. The germline gives CDR1 SGHVS, CDR2 FQNEAQ. V trimming: 8 bases; J trimming: 6 bases; junction bases outside the gene matches: 6. The CDR3 extends over 15 amino acids. CDR3 region: CASYAGTSGSNEQFF. CDR3 coding DNA: TGTGCCAGCTACGCCGGGACTAGCGGGAGCAATGAGCAGTTCTTC.

This clonotype has more than one count but fewer than ten. The J gene is TRBJ2-4, the V gene TRBV6-1, with 8 bases identical to TRBD2. Unmatched junction bases numbered 4, after V lost 1 base and J lost 2 bases. The germline V gene encodes CDR1 MNHNS and CDR2 SASEGT. The CDR3 runs 16 residues. The CDR3 loop is CASSEGAGGTKNIQYF. CDR3 coding DNA: TGTGCCAGCAGTGAAGGGGCGGGGGGAACCAAAAACATTCAGTACTTC.

This chain links TRBV7-3 with TRBJ2-5; D is perhaps TRBD2 (6 bases). The CDR3 runs 16 residues. Germline CDR1 is SGHTA and CDR2 is FQGTGA. V lost 4 bases, J lost 2 bases, and 17 bases lay in between. As DNA, the CDR3 is TGTGCCAGCAGCTCAGACCCCCGGGAGCGGCAAGAGACCCAGTACTTC. This gives the protein CASSSDPRERQETQYF. Based on the CDR3 plus reference TRBV7-3 and TRBJ2-5, the full variable domain is GAGVSQTPSNKVTEKGKYVELRCDPISGHTALYWYRQSLGQGPEFLIYFQGTGAADDSGLPNDRFFAVRPEGSVSTLKIQRTERGDSAVYLCASSSDPRERQETQYFGPGTRLLVL.

The rearrangement links TRBV7-3 to TRBJ2-1; 10 nucleotides align to TRBD2. In germline, CDR1 is SGHTA, CDR2 FQGTGA. The CDR3 spans 16 residues. V lost 3 bases, J lost 7 bases, and 9 bases stayed unmatched. The CDR3 coding sequence is TGTGCCAGCAGCTTGCAACCGGGACTAGCGAAGAATGAGCAGTTCTTC. This encodes CASSLQPGLAKNEQFF. Drawing the rest from reference TRBV7-3 and TRBJ2-1, the complete variable domain is GAGVSQTPSNKVTEKGKYVELRCDPISGHTALYWYRQSLGQGPEFLIYFQGTGAADDSGLPNDRFFAVRPEGSVSTLKIQRTERGDSAVYLCASSLQPGLAKNEQFFGPGTRLTVL.

This clonotype has only a few counts. The chain links TRBV7-3 to TRBJ2-5; 8 bases are shared with TRBD2. The trim removed 5 bases at V and 6 bases at J, leaving 11 bases unmatched. The CDR3 is 15 residues long. Germline V lookup: CDR1 SGHTA, CDR2 FQGTGA. DNA of the CDR3: TGTGCCAGCAGCCCGTCGTGGGGACTAGGACAGACCCAGTACTTC. Its protein product is CASSPSWGLGQTQYF.

J is TRBJ2-7 and V is TRBV9; 7 nucleotides match TRBD1. J was trimmed by 0 bases and V by 2 bases; bases with no gene match: 5. Germline V gives CDR1 SGDLS, CDR2 YYNGEE. This CDR3 is 15 amino acids long. The CDR3 sequence: CASSVGAGGSYEQYF. The CDR3 DNA reads as TGTGCCAGCAGCGTGGGGGCAGGGGGCTCCTACGAGCAGTACTTC.

V is TRBV10-3 and J is TRBJ1-1, with D uncertain. Per the germline V gene, CDR1 is ENHRY and CDR2 is SYGVKD. CDR3 length: 13 residues. Trimming took 5 bases from V and 1 from J, leaving 8 bases between them. The CDR3 is CAISRTENTEAFF. CDR3 in DNA: TGTGCCATCAGTCGGACGGAGAACACTGAAGCTTTCTTT.

The chain has TRBV9 and TRBJ2-7; tentatively, D is TRBD2 (6 bases). V shed 0 bases and J shed 0 bases, with 13 bases lying between them. The CDR3 sequence is 16 residues long. Germline lookup yields CDR1 SGDLS and CDR2 YYNGEE. The CDR3 nucleotides are TGTGCCAGCAGCGTAGACGGAGGGGCCCGCTCCTACGAGCAGTACTTC. It codes for CASSVDGGARSYEQYF. The entire variable domain, with the rest obtained from reference TRBV9 and TRBJ2-7, is as follows: DSGVTQTPKHLITATGQRVTLRCSPRSGDLSVYWYQQSLDQGLQFLIQYYNGEERAKGNILERFSAQQFPDLHSELNLSSLELGDSALYFCASSVDGGARSYEQYFGPGTRLTVT.

The chain uses TRBV3-1 and TRBJ2-5; TRBD2 is a possible D gene (5 bases). The germline gives CDR1 LGHDT, CDR2 YNNKEL (reference sequence). Trimming took 0 bases from V and 3 from J, leaving 11 bases between them. The CDR3 has 15 amino acids. CDR3 in amino acids: CASSQDIALKETQYF. The CDR3 nucleotides are TGTGCCAGCAGCCAAGATATAGCGCTGAAAGAGACCCAGTACTTC.

This chain joins TRBV10-3 and TRBJ2-5; D not certain. This CDR3 has 11 residues. Trimming stripped 4 bases from V and 4 bases from J, with 4 bases between. Germline V lookup: CDR1 ENHRY, CDR2 SYGVKD. The CDR3 DNA reads as TGTGCCATCAGTGGGGGAGAGACCCAGTACTTC. It specifies CAISGGETQYF.

This clonotype was counted many times. This chain uses TRBV7-3 with TRBJ1-1; weak D call: TRBD1 (6 bases). Germline CDR1 and CDR2: SGHTA and FQGTGA. The CDR3 spans 15 residues. Trimming pared 5 bases from V and 5 bases from J, leaving 18 bases between. The CDR3: CASSPTGTRPTEAFF. In DNA, the CDR3 is TGTGCCAGCAGCCCCACCGGGACACGGCCAACTGAAGCTTTCTTT.

This sequence joins TRBV5-4 and TRBJ2-7; D remains unclear. Germline V CDR1 and CDR2: SGHNT, YYREEE (reference sequence). The ends were cut back, 4 bases at V and 3 bases at J, with 11 bases in the middle. The length of the CDR3 is 13 residues. The CDR3 nucleotides are TGTGCCAGCAGCCGCCCGATGCTCTACGAGCAGTACTTC. This translates into CASSRPMLYEQYF.

This clonotype has only a few counts. The gene calls are TRBV20-1 and TRBJ1-1; D not resolved. V lost 0 bases and J lost 0, with 11 bases in between. Germline loops: CDR1 DFQATT, CDR2 SNEGSKA (reference sequence). The CDR3 loop spans 15 amino acids. CDR3 DNA sequence: TGCAGTGCTAGAGATTGGGAACAGCTGAACACTGAAGCTTTCTTT. Protein sequence: CSARDWEQLNTEAFF.